This TCR beta chain came from a study of siplizumab effects on memory and regulatory T cells. Whole-study findings and limits: Neither a naive nor a memory phenotype was assignable to roughly 75-97% of proliferating CD4+ or CD8+ clones. It was never confirmed that proliferating Tregs from siplizumab cultures were suppressive. Unstimulated subsets accounted for the mapping of only a minor share of the clones that were alloreactive. There appeared to be greater diversity in naive T cells than in memory cells, and naive T cells seemed major contributors to the alloresponse.

Notes on this clone: Its matching antigen is unknown.

Assay used: immunoSEQ multiplex PCR; TCRdb lists only in-frame clones, some missing. Of roughly 110,000 clones detected, 85% to 95% appear once; the ten largest clones hold around 0.15%. The CDR3 is 14 amino acids. CDR1 is MGHDK, CDR2 SYGVNS, per germline. The ends were cut back, 10 bases at V and 5 bases at J, with 15 bases in the middle. This sequence joins TRBV25-1 and TRBJ1-6; the D gene is possibly TRBD1 (6 bases). This receptor was obtained from a human donor in good health. The sequencing sample was made of non-Treg CD4+ T cells sorted from blood. CDR3 nucleotides: TGTGCCACCAGACAGGAGACGGATAATTCACCCCTCCACTTT. It specifies CATRQETDNSPLHF.